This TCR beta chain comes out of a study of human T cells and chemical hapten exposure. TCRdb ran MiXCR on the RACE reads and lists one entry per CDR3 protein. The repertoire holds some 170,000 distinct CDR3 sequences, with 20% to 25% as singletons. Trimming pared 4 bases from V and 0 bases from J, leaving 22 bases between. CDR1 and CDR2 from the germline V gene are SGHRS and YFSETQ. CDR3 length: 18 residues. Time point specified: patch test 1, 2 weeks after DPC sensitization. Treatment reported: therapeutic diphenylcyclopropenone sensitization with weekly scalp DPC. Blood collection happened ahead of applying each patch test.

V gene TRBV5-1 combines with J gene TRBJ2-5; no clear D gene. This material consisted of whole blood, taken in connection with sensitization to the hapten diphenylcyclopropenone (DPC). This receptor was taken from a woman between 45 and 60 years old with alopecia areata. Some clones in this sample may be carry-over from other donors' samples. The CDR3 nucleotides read TGCGCCAGCAGCGATCGAACACCAGCACGCCTGTACCAAGAGACCCAGTACTTC. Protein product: CASSDRTPARLYQETQYF.